One sample yielded the 8 T cell receptor beta chains listed below, sequenced in a study of cytomegalovirus exposure and HLA in healthy donors. The PCR ran on 60 Vbeta and 13 Jbeta primers. Assay: immunoSEQ multiplex PCR; the TCRdb copy retains only in-frame clones and omits some. Here the sample table reports approximately 150,000 clones. Material for sequencing was PBMCs. These receptors all come from a male donor in good health and CMV-seronegative.

This rearrangement joins TRBV27 to TRBJ2-1, with 11 bases lining up with TRBD2. From germline, CDR1 is MNHEY and CDR2 SMNVEV (reference sequence). CDR3 size: 15 residues. Trimming took 5 bases from V and 5 from J; bases not matched to a gene: 5. In DNA form, the CDR3 reads TGTGCCAGCAGTGAGGGGACTAGCGGTAACAATGAGCAGTTCTTC. It specifies CASSEGTSGNNEQFF.

The chain links TRBV9 to TRBJ2-1, with TRBD1 matching over 7 bases. Trimming at V came to 3 bases and at J to 2 bases, leaving 14 bases not matched to a gene. CDR3 length equals 18 residues. Per the germline V gene, CDR1 is SGDLS and CDR2 is YYNGEE. CDR3 DNA sequence: TGTGCCAGCAGCGGCTTACAGGGGAACCAGCTCACCTACAATGAGCAGTTCTTC. As protein: CASSGLQGNQLTYNEQFF.

The CDR3 coding sequence is TGTGCCAGCAGCTCAGCGGGAGTCAAAGAGACCCAGTACTTC. This codes for CASSSAGVKETQYF. V and J are TRBV11-2 and TRBJ2-5; the match to TRBD2 covers 8 bases. J lost 3 bases, V lost 4 bases, and 4 bases had no gene match. CDR1 and CDR2 from the germline V gene are SGHAT and FQNNGV. The CDR3 consists of 14 residues.

The V call is TRBV9, the J call TRBJ1-2; 7 nucleotides agree with TRBD1. CDR3 length: 14 residues. Trimming took 0 bases from V and 2 from J; bases not matched to a gene: 1. Germline CDR1 reads SGDLS; CDR2 reads YYNGEE. CDR3 bases: TGTGCCAGCAGCGTAGAACAGGGGAACTATGGCTACACCTTC. Its protein product is CASSVEQGNYGYTF. The whole variable domain, filled in from reference TRBV9 and TRBJ1-2, reads DSGVTQTPKHLITATGQRVTLRCSPRSGDLSVYWYQQSLDQGLQFLIQYYNGEERAKGNILERFSAQQFPDLHSELNLSSLELGDSALYFCASSVEQGNYGYTFGSGTRLTVV.

The chain uses TRBV5-1 and TRBJ1-1; 10 nucleotides match TRBD1. The trim removed 0 bases at V and 6 bases at J, leaving 8 bases unmatched. There are 16 residues in the CDR3. Germline V gene sequence: CDR1 SGHRS, CDR2 YFSETQ. The CDR3 DNA reads TGCGCCAGCAGCTTGGGACAGGGGGCCGGGACCCCTGAAGCTTTCTTT. This gives the protein CASSLGQGAGTPEAFF.

The chain recombines TRBV10-3 with TRBJ1-1; no clear D gene. The germline V and J ends were trimmed by 7 bases and 5 bases, with 14 bases remaining between them. Germline V gene sequence: CDR1 ENHRY, CDR2 SYGVKD. The CDR3 consists of 13 residues. The CDR3 sequence is CAITPEDKTEAFF. The CDR3 DNA reads TGTGCCATCACCCCGGAGGATAAGACTGAAGCTTTCTTT.

The chain combines TRBV28 with TRBJ2-7, with D possibly TRBD1 on 5 matching bases. Germline V CDR1 and CDR2: MDHEN, SYDVKM. Trimming pared 10 bases from V and 3 bases from J, leaving 10 bases between. The CDR3 loop spans 11 amino acids. The CDR3 DNA follows: TGTGCCACCCAGACAGTCTACGAGCAGTACTTC. This translates into CATQTVYEQYF.

The chain has TRBV7-9 and TRBJ1-2; 7 bases line up with TRBD1. Per germline, CDR1 SEHNR and CDR2 FQNEAQ (reference sequence). J lost 6 bases, V lost 5 bases, and 9 bases had no gene match. This CDR3 region has 14 residues. CDR3 loop: CASSPTTGPHGYTF. CDR3 DNA: TGTGCCAGCAGCCCTACGACAGGGCCACATGGCTACACCTTC.